This T cell receptor beta chain is drawn from a study of blood T cells in healthy people across ages. Germline CDR1 reads LGHDT; CDR2 reads YNNKEL (reference sequence). This CDR3 region has 15 residues. About this clonotype: Its antigen is currently unknown.

A J-beta primer mix and a sample-barcoded 5' primer were used in a second PCR of roughly 6 to 12 cycles. A template-switch adaptor containing 12 random nucleotides labeled each cDNA molecule. Each CDR3 protein is one row after TCRdb ran MiXCR on the 5' RACE reads. This sample carries over a million distinct CDR3 sequences, roughly a quarter of them seen once, and the ten largest clones take around 0.7%. General study points: Estimated diversity across one million T cells was deemed an underestimate.

This sample also appeared in a second study, on T cells of mothers and their children.

The rearrangement joins TRBV3-1 to TRBJ2-5; 9 bases agree with TRBD2. The better agreement between TRBJ2-7 and the DNA end casts doubt on the J call. The source of this sequence is a girl aged 2 to 10 in good health. Sequencing was done on a sample of blood. The CDR3 reads CASRGVSGRSYEQYF. In DNA form, the CDR3 reads TGTGCCAGCAGGGGGGTCAGCGGGAGGTCCTACGAGCAGTACTTC.